The 25 T cell receptor beta chains below were found in one sample sequenced in a study of cytomegalovirus exposure and HLA in healthy donors. Both 60 Vbeta primers and 13 Jbeta primers went into the PCR. The table came from immunoSEQ multiplex PCR; TCRdb's copy has only in-frame clones and leaves some out. The repertoire has 90,000 to 150,000 clones, around 78% of them found once; the top ten carry roughly 3.5%. Sample: PBMCs. These receptor sequences come from a woman in her thirties in good health and CMV-seropositive.

This chain links TRBV10-1 with TRBJ1-3; tentative D call: TRBD1 (5 bases). Deletions cut 11 bases from V and 2 bases from J, with 22 bases between. Germline CDR1 reads WNHNN; CDR2 reads SYGVQD (reference sequence). CDR3 length equals 16 residues. Here the CDR3 reads CAGHPSGGDPGNTIYF. DNA of the CDR3: TGCGCCGGCCATCCCTCCGGGGGGGACCCTGGAAACACCATATATTTT.

The chain is built from TRBV7-2 and TRBJ2-2, with 7 bases that match TRBD1. CDR3 size: 16 residues. Germline V gene sequence: CDR1 SGHTA, CDR2 FQGNSA. The trim removed 0 bases at V and 5 bases at J, leaving 6 bases unmatched. The CDR3 reads CASSLAPGGKTGELFF. CDR3 nucleotides: TGTGCCAGCAGCTTAGCACCAGGGGGTAAAACCGGGGAGCTGTTTTTT.

This clone was seen only a few times. This chain joins TRBV27 and TRBJ2-1, with D possibly TRBD1 on 6 matching bases. V was shortened by 3 bases and J by 8 bases, with 14 bases between the two germline ends. CDR3 length: 14 residues. Germline V gene sequence: CDR1 MNHEY, CDR2 SMNVEV (reference sequence). The CDR3 loop reads CASSFGRGFYEQFF. For the CDR3, the DNA is TGTGCCAGCAGTTTTGGCAGGGGTTTTTATGAGCAGTTCTTC.

This clone was seen a few times. The CDR3 DNA reads as TGTGCCAGCAGCTTGGGGGGAGCGGGAGGAGGGACCCTCCACTTT. Its translation: CASSLGGAGGGTLHF. The V and J genes are TRBV7-2 and TRBJ1-6; possible D gene TRBD1, 5 bases. The CDR3 runs to 15 residues. V was trimmed by 3 bases and J by 14 bases, leaving 20 bases between them. Germline CDR1 reads SGHTA; CDR2 reads FQGNSA.

J is TRBJ2-4 and V is TRBV28; maybe TRBD1 (6 bases). Deletions cut 2 bases from V and 11 bases from J, with 13 bases between. The CDR3 runs to 13 residues. Germline V gene lookup returns CDR1 MDHEN and CDR2 SYDVKM. The CDR3 protein is CASSLQGPRVQYF. Here the CDR3 DNA reads TGTGCCAGCAGTTTACAGGGGCCAAGGGTTCAGTACTTC.

The chain recombines TRBV28 with TRBJ2-3; 7 nucleotides line up with TRBD1. The length of the CDR3 is 13 residues. With V trimmed by 5 bases and J by 6 bases, 5 bases remained unmatched. In germline, CDR1 is MDHEN, CDR2 SYDVKM. CDR3: CASSNRGRDTQYF. Here the CDR3 DNA reads TGTGCCAGCAGTAATAGGGGGCGCGATACGCAGTATTTT.

The chain uses TRBV27 and TRBJ2-3; the match to TRBD2 covers 15 bases. Germline V gene sequence: CDR1 MNHEY, CDR2 SMNVEV (reference sequence). The CDR3 contains 18 residues. After removal of 2 bases from V and 1 base from J, the junction contained 4 bases not matched to a gene. As DNA, the CDR3 is TGTGCCAGCAGTTTAGGACTAGCGGGGGGGATTGGCACAGATACGCAGTATTTT. Protein: CASSLGLAGGIGTDTQYF.

The chain employs TRBV28 and TRBJ2-3; TRBD1 might be the D (6 bases). This CDR3 spans 16 amino acids. Germline V gives CDR1 MDHEN, CDR2 SYDVKM. V gave up 5 bases and J gave up 0 bases, with 15 bases separating them. CDR3 residues: CASSPRGGSSTDTQYF. The CDR3 nucleotides read TGTGCCAGCAGTCCCAGGGGTGGTTCCAGCACAGATACGCAGTATTTT.

The gene calls are TRBV11-2 and TRBJ2-5; no definite D call. Trimming pared 0 bases from V and 2 bases from J, leaving 4 bases between. CDR3 length: 13 residues. Germline V gives CDR1 SGHAT, CDR2 FQNNGV. The CDR3 reads CASSLDRQETQYF. CDR3 sequence (DNA): TGTGCCAGCAGCTTAGATCGGCAAGAGACCCAGTACTTC.

The chain employs TRBV2 and TRBJ2-5, with 8 nucleotides matching TRBD2. Germline loops: CDR1 SNHLY, CDR2 FYNNEI. The CDR3 contains 14 residues. Trimming at V came to 10 bases and at J to 3 bases, leaving 10 bases not matched to a gene. The CDR3 nucleotides read TGTGCCACCAGGCGGGGGGTAAGGGAAGAGACCCAGTACTTC. Protein sequence: CATRRGVREETQYF.

The gene calls are TRBV5-1 and TRBJ2-5; D gene ambiguous. The CDR3 extends over 14 amino acids. V was cut by 0 bases and J by 2 bases, with 8 bases left in between. CDR1 is SGHRS, CDR2 YFSETQ, per germline. CDR3 sequence (DNA): TGCGCCAGCAGCTTGGGAGTCCTACAAGAGACCCAGTACTTC. This sequence encodes CASSLGVLQETQYF.

This clone occurred a few times. The rearrangement uses TRBV5-6 and TRBJ2-5, with D maybe TRBD2 (5 bases). Germline V gives CDR1 SGHDT, CDR2 YYEEEE. Trimming took 6 bases from V and 3 from J, leaving 12 bases between them. The CDR3 has 13 residues. The chain's CDR3 is CASTYSAEETQYF. CDR3 DNA sequence: TGTGCCAGCACTTATTCAGCGGAAGAGACCCAGTACTTC.

On this clone: Other nucleotide sequences from this sample produce the same CDR3. The chain carries TRBV2 and TRBJ1-2; TRBD1 agrees at 8 bases. Germline lookup yields CDR1 SNHLY and CDR2 FYNNEI. CDR3 length equals 15 residues. J gave up 1 base and V 5 bases, and 6 bases lay outside the gene matches. The CDR3 protein is CASSMSDRGNYGYTF. CDR3 nucleotides: TGTGCCAGCAGTATGAGTGACAGGGGTAACTATGGCTACACCTTC.

The chain uses TRBV5-1 and TRBJ2-7; D perhaps matches TRBD2 (5 bases). Per germline, CDR1 SGHRS and CDR2 YFSETQ. V lost 5 bases, J lost 6 bases, and 15 bases lay in between. The CDR3 covers 13 residues. CDR3 sequence (DNA): TGCGCCAGCAGTCAAGGGAGTACCAGCGAGCAGTACTTC. It specifies CASSQGSTSEQYF.

V is TRBV5-1 and J is TRBJ2-3, with D possibly TRBD1 on 5 matching bases. The germline CDR1 and CDR2 sequences are SGHRS and YFSETQ. The CDR3 has 14 amino acids. Between the trimmed V and J ends, which lost 5 bases and 5 bases, there was a span of 15 bases. The DNA of the CDR3 is TGCGCCAGCAGGGTTGGACACGGGCAAGATACGCAGTATTTT. Encoded protein: CASRVGHGQDTQYF. The full variable domain, rest sourced from reference TRBV5-1 and TRBJ2-3, is KAGVTQTPRYLIKTRGQQVTLSCSPISGHRSVSWYQQTPGQGLQFLFEYFSETQRNKGNFPGRFSGRQFSNSRSEMNVSTLELGDSALYLCASRVGHGQDTQYFGPGTRLTVL.

The rearrangement joins TRBV29-1 to TRBJ2-1, with TRBD1 as a possible D gene (5 bases). CDR3 length: 15 amino acids. Germline V gene data show CDR1 as SQVTM and CDR2 as ANQGSEA. V gave up 3 bases and J gave up 10 bases, with 22 bases separating them. Written as DNA, the CDR3 is TGCAGCGTTGAGAGTAGGCTTGCAGGGCCCGACGAGCAGTTCTTC. This codes for CSVESRLAGPDEQFF.

The V gene is TRBV7-2, the J gene TRBJ1-1; D remains ambiguous. Germline CDR1 and CDR2: SGHTA and FQGNSA. V was shortened by 8 bases and J by 0 bases, with 16 bases between the two germline ends. This CDR3 contains 15 residues. The CDR3 nucleotides read TGTGCCAGCGGAGGGTATGGTACTCTGAACACTGAAGCTTTCTTT. Its protein product is CASGGYGTLNTEAFF.

The chain is built from TRBV4-1 and TRBJ1-1; TRBD1 is a possible D gene (5 bases). The germline V gene has CDR1 MGHRA and CDR2 YSYEKL. This CDR3 comprises 16 residues. V lost 5 bases and J 1 base, leaving 17 bases between the germline ends. Here the CDR3 DNA reads TGCGCCAGCAGCAAAACCCCCGACAGACCGAACACTGAAGCTTTCTTT. This translates into CASSKTPDRPNTEAFF.

V is TRBV2 and J is TRBJ2-7; 9 nucleotides line up with TRBD2. After removal of 2 bases from V and 3 bases from J, the junction contained 8 bases not matched to a gene. Germline V gene data show CDR1 as SNHLY and CDR2 as FYNNEI. The CDR3 runs 16 residues. The CDR3 region is CASSELVQAGGYEQYF. DNA of the CDR3: TGTGCCAGCAGTGAATTGGTCCAAGCGGGGGGCTACGAGCAGTACTTC.

The chain combines TRBV28 with TRBJ1-5, with TRBD1 matching over 12 bases. Losses at the gene ends were 6 bases for V and 0 bases for J; bases not matched to a gene: 9. The CDR3 runs to 18 residues. Germline V CDR1 and CDR2: MDHEN, SYDVKM. The CDR3 region has the DNA TGTGCCAGCAGGCCGGGACAGGGGGCTTCGTATAGCAATCAGCCCCAGCATTTT. Protein sequence: CASRPGQGASYSNQPQHF.

This clone was detected only a few times. This rearrangement joins TRBV11-2 to TRBJ1-4, with D possibly being TRBD1 (6 bases). CDR1 SGHAT and CDR2 FQNNGV come from the germline V gene. V lost 5 bases to trimming and J lost 4 bases, with 8 bases between them. This CDR3 comprises 13 residues. CDR3 sequence reads: CASSRGSNEKLFF. CDR3 sequence (DNA): TGTGCCAGCAGCAGGGGGAGTAATGAAAAACTGTTTTTT.

This sequence joins TRBV9 and TRBJ2-3, with 9 positions matching TRBD1. CDR1 is SGDLS, CDR2 YYNGEE, per germline. The CDR3 sequence is 12 residues long. The V segment lost 3 bases and the J segment 9 bases; nucleotides outside the gene matches: 2. CDR3 nucleotides: TGTGCCAGCAGCGGAGGACAGGGGACGCAGTATTTT. It encodes CASSGGQGTQYF.

The chain links TRBV4-3 to TRBJ2-2; D is ambiguous. This CDR3 region has 16 residues. Looked up from germline, CDR1 is LGHNA and CDR2 is YSLEER. The V gene lost 4 bases and the J gene lost 2 bases, with 14 bases spanning the gap. In DNA form, the CDR3 reads TGCGCCAGCAGCCGGAGCCCCCTTCTTAACACCGGGGAGCTGTTTTTT. Amino acids: CASSRSPLLNTGELFF.

Only a few counts were recorded for this clone. CDR3 region: CASSQDAGLAYEQYF. CDR3 DNA: TGCGCCAGCAGCCAAGATGCGGGACTAGCCTACGAGCAGTACTTC. The chain employs TRBV4-3 and TRBJ2-7; TRBD2 matches 8 bases. CDR3 size: 15 residues. CDR1 is LGHNA and CDR2 is YSLEER in the germline V gene. V lost 0 bases to trimming and J lost 2 bases; unmatched junction nucleotides: 3.

This clone has more than one count but fewer than ten. The J gene is TRBJ1-3, the V gene TRBV18, with D possibly being TRBD1 (5 bases). The CDR3 is 15 residues long. V was cut by 1 base and J by 3 bases, with 10 bases left in between. Germline lookup yields CDR1 KGHSH and CDR2 LQKENI. This chain's CDR3 is CASSPQQGGGNTIYF. DNA of the CDR3: TGTGCCAGCTCACCACAGCAGGGAGGTGGAAACACCATATATTTT.